This is a list of T cell receptor beta chains from one sample in a study of T-cell reconstitution after alpha-beta-depleted transplantation in children. TCRdb itself ran the PCR reads through MiXCR, one entry per CDR3 protein. The sample includes about 200,000 distinct CDR3 sequences, roughly 7% of them seen just once. This specimen was PBMCs, taken before TCRalphabeta/CD19-depleted stem cell transplant. These receptors were collected from a boy between 2 and 15 years old with acute lymphoblastic leukemia, due to receive a stem cell transplant. Both conserved end residues are part of each CDR3. The D gene is left open where the match is weak. Clone size appears in some rows only: once, few, many, or a class for an expanded clone.

j_gene	abundance	d_gene	v_gene	CDR3nt	CDR3aa
TRBJ2-3	many	TRBD2	TRBV29-1	TGCAGCGTTTCCTCCCTAGCGGTGAATACGCAGTATTTT	CSVSSLAVNTQYF
TRBJ1-4	many	-	TRBV15	TGTGCCACCAGCAGAGATTTAAGGCTATTTAGTAATGAAAAACTGTTTTTT	CATSRDLRLFSNEKLFF
TRBJ1-4	many	-	TRBV9	TGTGCCAGCAGCCTCATGGACGTTGCAACTAATGAAAAACTGTTTTTT	CASSLMDVATNEKLFF
TRBJ2-2	many	TRBD2	TRBV11-2	TGTGCCAGCAGCTTGACTAGCGGGGGGCACACCGGGGAGCTGTTTTTT	CASSLTSGGHTGELFF
TRBJ2-1	many	TRBD2	TRBV12-3/TRBV12-4	TGTGCCAGCAGTTTCAAGCTAGCGGGAACCAATGAGCAGTTCTTC	CASSFKLAGTNEQFF
TRBJ2-7	few	-	TRBV9	TGTGCCAGCAGCGAGGGGTTTGGGCTCACCTACGAGCAGTACTTC	CASSEGFGLTYEQYF
TRBJ2-1	few	TRBD2	TRBV30	TGTGCCTGGACTAGCGGGCACAATGAGCAGTTCTTC	CAWTSGHNEQFF
TRBJ2-1	many	TRBD2	TRBV4-3	TGCGCCAGCAGCCCCACTAGCGGGGGGGCTATAGGTAATGAGCAGTTCTTC	CASSPTSGGAIGNEQFF
TRBJ2-5	few	-	TRBV4-3	TGCGCCAGCAGCCGAACGCCGGGACTTCAAGAGACCCAGTACTTC	CASSRTPGLQETQYF
TRBJ2-3	many	TRBD1	TRBV20-1	TGCAGTGCTACCGGGACAGGACTACTCCTGGGGGATACGCAGTATTTT	CSATGTGLLLGDTQYF
TRBJ1-5	-	-	TRBV19	TGTGCCAGTAGTCCCTTGGGGGGAAATAGCAATCAGCCCCAGCATTTT	CASSPLGGNSNQPQHF
TRBJ2-6	many	TRBD1	TRBV11-1	TGTGCCAGCACTATGACTGTCGGGACAGGGGGTCTGGGTGGGGCCAACGTCCTGACTTTC	CASTMTVGTGGLGGANVLTF
TRBJ2-2	many	TRBD2	TRBV4-2	TGTGCCAGCAGCCAACGATCGACTAGCGGGGGGGCCGGCGGGGAGCTGTTTTTT	CASSQRSTSGGAGGELFF
TRBJ2-5	-	-	TRBV6-1	TGTGCCACCTGGACAGATTTGACACAAGAGACCCAGTACTTC	CATWTDLTQETQYF
TRBJ2-1	many	-	TRBV9	TGTGCCAGCAGCGTAGGTCCGAGCTCCTACAATGAGCAGTTCTTC	CASSVGPSSYNEQFF
TRBJ2-5	many	-	TRBV27	TGTGCCAGCAGTTTGTCCAGGTGGGAAGAGACCCAGTACTTC	CASSLSRWEETQYF
TRBJ1-4	many	-	TRBV4-2	TGTGCCAGCAGCCAAGGGGGCCGTAGACTGTTTTTT	CASSQGGRRLFF
TRBJ2-7	many	-	TRBV6-2/TRBV6-3	TGTGCCAGCAGCCTACTAGGGACCTACGAGCAGTACTTC	CASSLLGTYEQYF
TRBJ2-5	many	-	TRBV28	TGTGCCAGCAGTCCCATAACAGGGTCGGGGGAGACCCAGTACTTC	CASSPITGSGETQYF
TRBJ1-3	many	-	TRBV12-3/TRBV12-4	TGTGCCAGCAGTTCCCCGGGGCCCATCTCTGGAAACACCATATATTTT	CASSSPGPISGNTIYF
TRBJ2-5	-	TRBD2	TRBV7-2	TGTGCCAGCAGCCCAACGTCGGGCGGGGGGGAGACCCAGTACTTC	CASSPTSGGGETQYF
TRBJ2-1	many	TRBD2	TRBV12-3/TRBV12-4	TGTGCCAGCAGTTTTAGCGGGAGTAATCGCAATGAGCAGTTCTTC	CASSFSGSNRNEQFF
TRBJ2-1	-	TRBD2	TRBV7-9	TGTGCCAGCAGGGCGGGACTAGCGGAGCAGTTCTTC	CASRAGLAEQFF
TRBJ1-1	many	-	TRBV20-1	TGCAGCCGGCGAAGGCAGGAGACTGAAGCTTTCTTT	CSRRRQETEAFF
TRBJ2-7	many	-	TRBV4-2	TGTGCCAGCAGCCAAGAGGAGACAGCCTACGAGCAGTACTTC	CASSQEETAYEQYF
TRBJ2-7	many	TRBD1	TRBV7-9	TGTGCCAGCAGTTCACCTCTATCCGGGACAGGGGTCGAGGAGCAGTACTTC	CASSSPLSGTGVEEQYF
TRBJ2-3	many	TRBD2	TRBV5-1	TGCGCCAGCAATCCGGGAGGGGTTGCAGATACGCAGTATTTT	CASNPGGVADTQYF
TRBJ2-7	many	TRBD1	TRBV29-1	TGCAGCGTTGAAGTACCGGGACAGAGCTACGAGCAGTACTTC	CSVEVPGQSYEQYF
TRBJ2-1	once	TRBD2	TRBV18	TGTGCCAGCTCGCCCGAGCCAGCGGGGGGTTACAATGAGCAGTTCTTC	CASSPEPAGGYNEQFF
TRBJ1-1	-	-	TRBV18	TGTGCCAGCTCACCACCCTATAGAGGGGTTGCTTTCTTT	CASSPPYRGVAFF
TRBJ1-6	-	TRBD1	TRBV7-9	TGTGCCAGCAGCGCTACAGGGGCCCATAATTCACCCCTCCACTTT	CASSATGAHNSPLHF
TRBJ2-1	many	TRBD2	TRBV20-1	TGCAGTGCTAGTATTGAGCGGGGAGGTAATGAGCAGTTCTTC	CSASIERGGNEQFF
TRBJ2-1	-	TRBD2	TRBV10-1	TGCGCCAGCAGTGAGTCTCCGACTAGCGGGGGGGTAGATGAGCAGTTCTTC	CASSESPTSGGVDEQFF
TRBJ2-5	-	TRBD1	TRBV5-1	TGCGCCAGCAGCCTCGGGACAGGGGGCGATGAGACCCAGTACTTC	CASSLGTGGDETQYF
TRBJ1-4	few	-	TRBV7-2	TGTGCCAGCAGTCTTCGACAGCGTGCAACTAATGAAAAACTGTTTTTT	CASSLRQRATNEKLFF
TRBJ1-5	few	TRBD1	TRBV20-1	TGCAGTGCTGCGCAGGGGGCAAATGTTTTAGGTCGAGATCAGCCCCAGCATTTT	CSAAQGANVLGRDQPQHF
TRBJ2-6	-	TRBD1	TRBV4-3	TGCGCCAGCAGCCAAGAAGCGTTCGCGACAGGGTACTCTGGGGCCAACGTCCTGACTTTC	CASSQEAFATGYSGANVLTF
TRBJ2-5	many	-	TRBV12-3/TRBV12-4	TGTGCCAGCAGTTTCAAGGGAGAGACCCAGTACTTC	CASSFKGETQYF
TRBJ2-1	-	TRBD1	TRBV20-1	TGCAGTGCTAGAGGTTTCGGACAGGGGACACCTACTGACAATGAGCAGTTCTTC	CSARGFGQGTPTDNEQFF
TRBJ2-2	few	-	TRBV28	TGTGCCAGCGCGGGGCCGGGGCTCTCCGGGGAGCTGTTTTTT	CASAGPGLSGELFF
TRBJ2-7	many	TRBD2	TRBV7-9	TGTGCCAGCAGCTTAGGAAACGGGGGGGCGGATGAGCAGTACTTC	CASSLGNGGADEQYF